This TCR beta chain derives from a study of neurological immune-mediated disorders. With 4 bases clipped from V and 15 bases from J, the junction kept 8 bases outside the gene matches. In germline, CDR1 is SQVTM, CDR2 ANQGSEA. The CDR3 is 11 residues long. From the 5' RACE reads, TCRdb called clonotypes with MiXCR, one entry per CDR3 protein. The sample gives 50,000 or so distinct CDR3 sequences, approximately 3.9% of which show up once; over 5.5% is in the top ten. This clonotype occurred many times. Sequences were obtained from PBMCs. This chain joins TRBV29-1 and TRBJ2-1, with 8 bases lining up with TRBD1. The TCR sequence derives from a man between 60 and 70 years old with multiple sclerosis. In nucleotides, the CDR3 is TGCAGCGTTGCGGTCCGGGACAGGTGGTTCTTC. Its protein product is CSVAVRDRWFF.